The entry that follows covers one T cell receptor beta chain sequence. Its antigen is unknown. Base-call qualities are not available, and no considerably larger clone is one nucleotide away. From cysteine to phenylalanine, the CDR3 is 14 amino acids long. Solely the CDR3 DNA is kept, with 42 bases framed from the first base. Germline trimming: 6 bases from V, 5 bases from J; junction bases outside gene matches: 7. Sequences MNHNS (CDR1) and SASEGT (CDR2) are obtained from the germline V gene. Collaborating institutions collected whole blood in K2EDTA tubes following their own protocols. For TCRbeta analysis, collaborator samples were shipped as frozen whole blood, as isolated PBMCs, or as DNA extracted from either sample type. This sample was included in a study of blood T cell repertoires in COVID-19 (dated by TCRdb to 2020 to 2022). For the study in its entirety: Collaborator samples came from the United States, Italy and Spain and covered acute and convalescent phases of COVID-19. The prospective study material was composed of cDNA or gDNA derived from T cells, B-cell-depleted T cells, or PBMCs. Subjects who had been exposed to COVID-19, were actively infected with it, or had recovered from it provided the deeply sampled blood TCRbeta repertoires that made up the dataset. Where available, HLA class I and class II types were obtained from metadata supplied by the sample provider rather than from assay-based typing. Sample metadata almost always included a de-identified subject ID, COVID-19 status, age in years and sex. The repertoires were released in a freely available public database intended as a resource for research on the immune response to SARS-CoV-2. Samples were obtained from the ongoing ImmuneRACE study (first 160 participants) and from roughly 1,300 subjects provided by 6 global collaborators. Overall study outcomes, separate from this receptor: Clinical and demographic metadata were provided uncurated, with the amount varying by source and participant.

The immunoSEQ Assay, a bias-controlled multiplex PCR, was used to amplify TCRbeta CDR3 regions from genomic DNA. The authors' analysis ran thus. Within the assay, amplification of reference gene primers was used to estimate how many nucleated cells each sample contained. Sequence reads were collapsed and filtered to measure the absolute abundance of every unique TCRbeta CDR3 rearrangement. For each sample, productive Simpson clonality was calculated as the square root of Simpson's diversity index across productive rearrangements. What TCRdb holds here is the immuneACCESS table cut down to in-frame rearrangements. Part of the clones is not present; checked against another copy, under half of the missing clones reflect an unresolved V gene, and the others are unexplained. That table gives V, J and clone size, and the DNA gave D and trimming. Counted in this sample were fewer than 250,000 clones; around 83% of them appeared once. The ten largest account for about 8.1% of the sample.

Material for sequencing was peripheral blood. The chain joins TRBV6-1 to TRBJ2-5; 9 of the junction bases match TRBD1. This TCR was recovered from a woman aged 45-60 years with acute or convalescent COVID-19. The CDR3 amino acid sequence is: CASSRDRGDETQYF. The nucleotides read TGTGCCAGCAGCAGAGACAGGGGGGATGAGACCCAGTACTTC.